Listed here are 7 T cell receptor beta chains from one sample, sequenced in a study of CD8+ T cells in alopecia areata. Treatment described: oral pan-JAK inhibitor, 5-10 mg twice daily. Reverse transcription of extracted RNA yielded cDNA, which provided the sequencing template. Libraries were prepared by immunoSEQ multiplex PCR; TCRdb keeps only in-frame clonotypes and omits some of them. The sample includes hundreds of thousands of clones, roughly 64% of them seen just once. The specimen was CD4+ T cells sorted from blood, collected at week 24, from a patient treated with tofacitinib. The source of these receptors is a human donor with alopecia areata.

The rearrangement uses TRBV2 and TRBJ2-7, with 9 bases fitting TRBD1. V lost 1 base to trimming and J lost 5 bases; unmatched junction nucleotides: 3. Germline assignment: CDR1 SNHLY and CDR2 FYNNEI. The CDR3 is 14 residues long. The CDR3 loop is CASSEVQGADEQYF. The CDR3 coding sequence is TGTGCCAGCAGTGAAGTACAGGGGGCGGACGAGCAGTACTTC.

This clone was seen only a few times. DNA for the CDR3: TGCGCCAGCACGTACAGGTACCAAGAGACCCAGTACTTC. This codes for CASTYRYQETQYF. The V and J genes are TRBV5-1 and TRBJ2-5; D is perhaps TRBD1 (5 bases). Trimming shortened V by 6 bases and J by 0 bases, and 9 bases separated the two germline ends. CDR3 length equals 13 residues. From germline, CDR1 is SGHRS and CDR2 YFSETQ.

This clone has only a few counts. V is TRBV25-1 and J is TRBJ1-5, with D tentatively TRBD1 (5 bases). Per germline, CDR1 MGHDK and CDR2 SYGVNS. The CDR3 spans 12 residues. CDR3 in amino acids: CVFGAFNQPQHF. DNA of the CDR3: TGTGTCTTCGGGGCATTCAATCAGCCCCAGCATTTT.

CDR3 DNA: TGTGCCTGGGGGGGGGACGTGAGCAATCAGCCCCAGCATTTT. This sequence encodes CAWGGDVSNQPQHF. The chain combines TRBV30 with TRBJ1-5; a weak D match, TRBD1 (5 bases). This CDR3 has 14 residues. Between the trimmed V and J ends, which lost 5 bases and 1 base, there was a span of 12 bases. Germline lookup yields CDR1 GTSNPN and CDR2 SVGIG (reference sequence). The full variable domain, completed using reference TRBV30 and TRBJ1-5, is SQTIHQWPATLVQPVGSPLSLECTVEGTSNPNLYWYRQAAGRGLQLLFYSVGIGQISSEVPQNLSASRPQDRQFILSSKKLLLSDSGFYLCAWGGDVSNQPQHFGDGTRLSIL.

This clone was seen only a few times. The V gene is TRBV5-6, the J gene TRBJ2-5; no definite D call. Germline V CDR1 and CDR2: SGHDT, YYEEEE. The CDR3 is 14 amino acids. V was cut by 4 bases and J by 2 bases, with 12 bases left in between. The CDR3 here is CASSLMTDQETQYF. CDR3 nucleotide sequence: TGTGCCAGCAGCCTCATGACTGATCAAGAGACCCAGTACTTC. Looking up the rest from reference TRBV5-6 and TRBJ2-5 gives the full variable domain: DAGVTQSPTHLIKTRGQQVTLRCSPKSGHDTVSWYQQALGQGPQFIFQYYEEEERQRGNFPDRFSGHQFPNYSSELNVNALLLGDSALYLCASSLMTDQETQYFGPGTRLLVL.

In the case of this clone: The same CDR3 can be traced to other DNA sequences in this sample. CDR3 loop: CASSVESGRETQYF. Written as DNA, the CDR3 is TGTGCCAGCAGCGTAGAATCCGGCAGAGAGACCCAGTACTTC. The gene calls are TRBV9 and TRBJ2-5, with D hard to call. V lost 0 bases to trimming and J lost 4 bases, with 10 bases between them. The CDR3 runs to 14 residues. Germline V gene sequence: CDR1 SGDLS, CDR2 YYNGEE.

The chain is built from TRBV5-4 and TRBJ2-2; TRBD1 aligns across 8 bases. Germline lookup yields CDR1 SGHNT and CDR2 YYREEE (reference sequence). The CDR3 length is 16 residues. The junction had 3 bases not matched to a gene; V was cut back by 0 bases and J by 2 bases. The CDR3 region has the DNA TGTGCCAGCAGCTTGGACCAGGGGGCAAACACCGGGGAGCTGTTTTTT. Its protein is CASSLDQGANTGELFF.